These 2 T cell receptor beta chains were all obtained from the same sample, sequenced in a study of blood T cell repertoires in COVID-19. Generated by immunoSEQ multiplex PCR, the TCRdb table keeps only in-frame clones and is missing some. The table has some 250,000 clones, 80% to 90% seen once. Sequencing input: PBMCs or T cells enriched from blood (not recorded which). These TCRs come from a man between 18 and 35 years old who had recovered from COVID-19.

DNA for the CDR3: TGTGCCAGCAGTTTAGAAGCCGCGGGTGAGACCCAGTACTTC. Encoded protein: CASSLEAAGETQYF. The chain couples TRBV28 to TRBJ2-5; maybe TRBD2 (5 bases). Germline lookup yields CDR1 MDHEN and CDR2 SYDVKM. The V gene lost 2 bases and the J gene lost 5 bases, with 12 bases spanning the gap. The CDR3 is 14 residues long. Together with reference TRBV28 and TRBJ2-5, the CDR3 gives the full variable domain: DVKVTQSSRYLVKRTGEKVFLECVQDMDHENMFWYRQDPGLGLRLIYFSYDVKMKEKGDIPEGYSVSREKKERFSLILESASTNQTSMYLCASSLEAAGETQYFGPGTRLLVL.

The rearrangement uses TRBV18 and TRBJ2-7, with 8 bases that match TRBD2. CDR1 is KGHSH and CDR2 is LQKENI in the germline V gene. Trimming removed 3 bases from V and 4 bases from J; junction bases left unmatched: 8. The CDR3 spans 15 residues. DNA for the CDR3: TGTGCCAGCTCACCCCAAAGCGGGGGTAGGTACGAGCAGTACTTC. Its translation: CASSPQSGGRYEQYF.